This TCR beta chain derives from a study of beta chain features in type 1 diabetes. TCRB transcripts that were expressed got sequenced, as all of the isolated RNA had been reverse transcribed. Clones were read by immunoSEQ multiplex PCR, and TCRdb kept only the in-frame ones, dropping some. This table holds around 690,000 clones, around 11% found once. Germline lookup yields CDR1 GTSNPN and CDR2 SVGIG (reference sequence). Trimming pared 5 bases from V and 3 bases from J, leaving 17 bases between. The CDR3 runs to 14 residues. Overall study results and limits: TCRB CDR3s were moderately but significantly shorter in Type 1 diabetes patients in all four CD4+ subsets.

In its sample, this clone was seen a few times. Its antigen is unknown. The chain joins TRBV30 to TRBJ2-7; TRBD1 is a possible D gene (6 bases). The sequenced sample was naive CD4+ T cells from blood. The clonotype originates from a man younger than 45 with type 1 diabetes. The CDR3 loop reads CAWGLLGQSYEQYF. DNA for the CDR3: TGTGCCTGGGGCCTATTGGGACAAAGCTACGAGCAGTACTTC.